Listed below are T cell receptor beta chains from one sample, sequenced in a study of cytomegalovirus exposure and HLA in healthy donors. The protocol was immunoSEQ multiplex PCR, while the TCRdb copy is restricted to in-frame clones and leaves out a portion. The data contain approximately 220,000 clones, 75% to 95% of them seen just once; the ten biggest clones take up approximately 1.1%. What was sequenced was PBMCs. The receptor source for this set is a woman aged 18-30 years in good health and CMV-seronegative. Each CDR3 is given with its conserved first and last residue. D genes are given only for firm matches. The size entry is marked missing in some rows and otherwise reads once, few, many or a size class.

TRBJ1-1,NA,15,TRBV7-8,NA,TGTGCCAGCAGCCCCCTCACACCCGACAGCACTGAAGCTTTCTTT,CASSPLTPDSTEAFF
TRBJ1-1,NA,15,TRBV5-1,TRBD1,TGCGCCAGCAGCTTGGAACAGGGGGCGGTCACTGAAGCTTTCTTT,CASSLEQGAVTEAFF
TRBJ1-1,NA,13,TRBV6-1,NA,TGTGCCAGCACTACAGTGATAAACACTGAAGCTTTCTTT,CASTTVINTEAFF
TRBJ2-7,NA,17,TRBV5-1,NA,TGCGCCAGCAGCTTGGGAGTATTCTACAGATTCAACTACGAGCAGTACTTC,CASSLGVFYRFNYEQYF
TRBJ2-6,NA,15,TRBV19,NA,TGTGCCAGTAGTATCCAGGGAACTGGGGCCAACGTCCTGACTTTC,CASSIQGTGANVLTF
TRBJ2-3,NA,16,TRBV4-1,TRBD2,TGCGCCAGCAGCCCTTACTTAGCGGGAGAGGGGAATACGCAGTATTTT,CASSPYLAGEGNTQYF
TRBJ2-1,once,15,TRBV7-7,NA,TGTGCCAGCAGCGTGGGCTCGAGCTCCTACAATGAGCAGTTCTTC,CASSVGSSSYNEQFF
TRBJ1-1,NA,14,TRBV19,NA,TGTGCCAGTAGTCCAGACCCCGGAGCCACTGAAGCTTTCTTT,CASSPDPGATEAFF
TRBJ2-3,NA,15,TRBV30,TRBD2,TGTGCCTGGAGTGTAGCGGGAGGCACCACAGATACGCAGTATTTT,CAWSVAGGTTDTQYF
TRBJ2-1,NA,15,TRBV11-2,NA,TGTGCCAGCAGCCCACCATCGGCGGGCGCCAATGAGCAGTTCTTC,CASSPPSAGANEQFF
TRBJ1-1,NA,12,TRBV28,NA,TGTGCCAGCAGGGCTCCGAACACTGAAGCTTTCTTT,CASRAPNTEAFF
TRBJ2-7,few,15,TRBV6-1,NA,TGTGCCAGCAGTCCATCCCTTACTAGCTCCTACGAGCAGTACTTC,CASSPSLTSSYEQYF
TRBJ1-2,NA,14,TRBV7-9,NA,TGTGCCAGCACTCGCGGGGGCTCGGAATATGGCTACACCTTC,CASTRGGSEYGYTF
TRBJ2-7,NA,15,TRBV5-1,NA,TGCGCCAGCAGCTCCCTCGGTTTGGAGGACTACGAGCAGTACTTC,CASSSLGLEDYEQYF
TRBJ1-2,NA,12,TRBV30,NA,TGTGCCTGGAGTGGACAGCCCTATGGCTACACCTTC,CAWSGQPYGYTF
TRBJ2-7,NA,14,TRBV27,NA,TGTGCCAGCAGTTTATCACTAGATCCCTACGAGCAGTACTTC,CASSLSLDPYEQYF
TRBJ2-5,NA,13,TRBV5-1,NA,TGCGCCAGCAGCTCCGAGAACCAAGAGACCCAGTACTTC,CASSSENQETQYF
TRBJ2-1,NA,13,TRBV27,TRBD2,TGTGCCAGCAGTTTACCAGGGAGGGGTGAGCAGTTCTTC,CASSLPGRGEQFF
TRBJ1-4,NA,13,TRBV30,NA,TGTGCCTGGAGTGTAGGGGCCAATGAAAAACTGTTTTTT,CAWSVGANEKLFF
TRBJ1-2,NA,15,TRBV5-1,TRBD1,TGCGCCAGCAGCTCTGCCACAGGGGCTATGATTGGCTACACCTTC,CASSSATGAMIGYTF
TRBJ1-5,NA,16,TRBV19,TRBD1,TGTGCCAGTAGCGGAGCAGGGACAGGCCGCAATCAGCCCCAGCATTTT,CASSGAGTGRNQPQHF
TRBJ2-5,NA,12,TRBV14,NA,TGTGCCAGCAGCCAAGCGGAAGAGACCCAGTACTTC,CASSQAEETQYF
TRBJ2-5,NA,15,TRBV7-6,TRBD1,TGTGCCAGCAGCCTGACACTGAGGGGGCCGGAGACCCAGTACTTC,CASSLTLRGPETQYF
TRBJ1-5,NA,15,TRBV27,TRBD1,TGTGCCAGCAGGGTGGACAGGGGTGGGAATCAGCCCCAGCATTTT,CASRVDRGGNQPQHF
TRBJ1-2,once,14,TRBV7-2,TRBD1,TGTGCCAGCAGCCCTCCGGGACAGGTCTATGGCTACACCTTC,CASSPPGQVYGYTF
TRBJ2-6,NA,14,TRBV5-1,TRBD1,TGCGCCAGTAAGACAGGGGCTGGGGCCAACGTCCTGACTTTC,CASKTGAGANVLTF
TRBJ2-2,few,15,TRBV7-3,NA,TGTGCCAGCAGAAACAACAGGGCCTCACCCGGGGAGCTGTTTTTT,CASRNNRASPGELFF
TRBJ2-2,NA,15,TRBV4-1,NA,TGCGCCAGCAGCCAATCCCCAGCGAACACCGGGGAGCTGTTTTTT,CASSQSPANTGELFF
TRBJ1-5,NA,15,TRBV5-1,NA,TGCGCCAGCAGCTTGGTTGGCAATAGCAATCAGCCCCAGCATTTT,CASSLVGNSNQPQHF
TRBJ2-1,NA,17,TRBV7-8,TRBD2,TGTGCCAGCAGCCTAGAAGGACTAGCCTCAATCTACAATGAGCAGTTCTTC,CASSLEGLASIYNEQFF
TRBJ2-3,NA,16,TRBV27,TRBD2,TGTGCCAGCAGTCGCTCCTCTAGCGGGGTCACAGATACGCAGTATTTT,CASSRSSSGVTDTQYF